The sequence of this TCR beta chain was determined in a study of T cells in Graves' hyperthyroidism and ophthalmopathy. Study-wide context: At initial diagnosis, before any treatment had begun, peripheral blood was obtained.

The germline V gene has CDR1 SNHLY and CDR2 FYNNEI. Trimming left V 2 bases short and J 3 bases short, with 11 bases between. This CDR3 contains 15 residues. The investigators amplified TCR beta CDR3 regions from RNA transcripts. Primed by the HTBI set, a first-round RT-PCR was run on the TCR CDR3. One entry per CDR3 protein, called by TCRdb with MiXCR from the multiplex PCR reads. In the table there are 250,000 to 300,000 distinct CDR3 sequences, around 13% of which are singletons. The study left out patients who had uncontrolled infection, other autoimmune disease, pregnancy or lactation. This clonotype came up many times.

Sequenced sample: blood. This sequence was found in a woman aged 35 to 49 with Graves' hyperthyroidism. This rearrangement joins TRBV2 to TRBJ1-5; D not resolved. As DNA, the CDR3 is TGTGCCAGCAGTGAACCCAACCGACTCAATCAGCCCCAGCATTTT. This translates into CASSEPNRLNQPQHF.